These 5 T cell receptor beta chains were sequenced from one sample in a study of T cells in Graves' hyperthyroidism and ophthalmopathy. Using RNA transcripts as the source, TCR beta CDR3 regions were amplified. The study used the HTBI primer set for a first-round RT-PCR of the TCR CDR3. A single record per CDR3 protein comes from TCRdb applying MiXCR to the multiplex PCR reads. The sample lists about 550,000 distinct CDR3 sequences, more than 20% occurring once. Sequencing was performed on blood. These receptors all stem from a man younger than 35 with Graves' hyperthyroidism.

This clonotype was recorded at least ten times. V gene TRBV27 combines with J gene TRBJ1-5, with 10 nucleotides matching TRBD1. V shed 4 bases and J 3 bases; nucleotides not matched to a gene: 3. Per the germline V gene, CDR1 is MNHEY and CDR2 is SMNVEV (reference sequence). CDR3 length equals 15 residues. The CDR3 here is CASSWTGGNNQPQHF. The CDR3 nucleotides are TGTGCCAGCAGTTGGACAGGGGGTAACAATCAGCCCCAGCATTTT.

The chain combines TRBV6-5 with TRBJ2-2; either TRBD1 or TRBD2 may fit D (5 bases each). Germline-derived CDR1 and CDR2 are MNHEY and SVGAGI. The V end lost 4 bases, the J end lost 7 bases, and 10 bases lay between the germline ends. The CDR3 extends over 13 amino acids. This CDR3 reads CASSLGVFGELFF. CDR3 coding DNA: TGTGCCAGCAGTTTGGGGGTATTCGGGGAGCTGTTTTTT.

This chain links TRBV29-1 with TRBJ1-2, with a tentative D call TRBD1 (6 bases). V lost 3 bases to trimming and J lost 0 bases, with 17 bases between them. Germline-derived CDR1 and CDR2 are SQVTM and ANQGSEA. The CDR3 length is 16 residues. CDR3 amino acids: CSVDDPGQQANYGYTF. For the CDR3, the DNA is TGCAGCGTTGACGACCCTGGACAGCAAGCTAACTATGGCTACACCTTC. The full variable domain, its missing parts supplied by reference TRBV29-1 and TRBJ1-2, is SAVISQKPSRDICQRGTSLTIQCQVDSQVTMMFWYRQQPGQSLTLIATANQGSEATYESGFVIDKFPISRPNLTFSTLTVSNMSPEDSSIYLCSVDDPGQQANYGYTFGSGTRLTVV.

Comments on this clonotype: One base away lies a much larger clone, so this may be a sequencing read error. The chain recombines TRBV2 with TRBJ1-1, with TRBD1 identical over 7 bases. From germline, CDR1 is SNHLY and CDR2 FYNNEI. The CDR3 length is 14 residues. Trimming cost V 8 bases and J 5 bases; bases outside gene matches: 11. The CDR3 nucleotides are TGTGCCAGCGCCAACAGGGGTAGTCTGACTGAAGCTTTCTTT. It is translated as CASANRGSLTEAFF.

This clonotype has more than one count but fewer than ten. The chain links TRBV4-2 to TRBJ1-5; 9 positions agree with TRBD1. J gave up 5 bases and V 3 bases, and 5 bases lay outside the gene matches. This CDR3 has 15 residues. Germline V CDR1 and CDR2: LGHNA, YNFKEQ. CDR3 in amino acids: CASSQRQGDDQPQHF. DNA for the CDR3: TGTGCCAGCAGCCAGCGACAGGGGGACGATCAGCCCCAGCATTTT.